This TCR beta chain was obtained from a study of T cell responses to AZD1222 COVID-19 vaccine. Study results and limitations: Sampled repertoires all dated from after the peak T cell response.

Germline loops: CDR1 MNHEY, CDR2 SVGEGT. This CDR3 is built from 13 residues. V lost 2 bases and J 4 bases, leaving 6 bases between the germline ends. Method: immunoSEQ multiplex PCR; TCRdb's copy keeps in-frame clones and lacks some. The table records 150,000 to 200,000 clones, approximately 92% of them present only once. Details on this clone: What it binds is unknown.

The sample consisted of peripheral blood, taken on day 0 of AZD1222 vaccination. The sequence came from an adult in good health. The chain joins TRBV6-2 or TRBV6-3 to TRBJ1-5; D gene ambiguous. The CDR3 DNA sequence: TGTGCCAGCAGTTACATGGTAAATCAGCCCCAGCATTTT. As protein: CASSYMVNQPQHF.